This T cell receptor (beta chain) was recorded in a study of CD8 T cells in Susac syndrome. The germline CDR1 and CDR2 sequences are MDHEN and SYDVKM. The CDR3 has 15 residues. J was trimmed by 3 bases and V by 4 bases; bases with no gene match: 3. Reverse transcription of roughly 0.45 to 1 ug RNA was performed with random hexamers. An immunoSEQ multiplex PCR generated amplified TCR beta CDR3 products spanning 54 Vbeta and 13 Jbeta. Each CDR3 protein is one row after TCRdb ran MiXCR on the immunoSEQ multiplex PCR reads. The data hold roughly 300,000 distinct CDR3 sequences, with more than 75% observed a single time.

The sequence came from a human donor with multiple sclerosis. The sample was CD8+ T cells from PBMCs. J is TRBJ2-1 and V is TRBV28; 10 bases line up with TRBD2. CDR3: CASSWTSGNYNEQFF. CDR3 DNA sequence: TGTGCCAGCAGTTGGACTAGCGGTAACTACAATGAGCAGTTCTTC.